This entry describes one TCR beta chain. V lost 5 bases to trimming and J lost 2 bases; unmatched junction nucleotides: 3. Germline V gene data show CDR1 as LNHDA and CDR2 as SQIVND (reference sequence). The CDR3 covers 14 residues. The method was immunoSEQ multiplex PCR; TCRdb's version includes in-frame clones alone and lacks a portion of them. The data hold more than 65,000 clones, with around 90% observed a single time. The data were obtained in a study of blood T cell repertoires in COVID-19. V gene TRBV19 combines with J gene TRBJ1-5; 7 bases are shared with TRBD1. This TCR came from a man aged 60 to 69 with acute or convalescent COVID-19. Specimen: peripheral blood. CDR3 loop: CASSPTGGNQPQHF. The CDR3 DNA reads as TGTGCCAGTAGTCCTACAGGGGGCAATCAGCCCCAGCATTTT.